This TCR beta chain stems from a study of PD-L1 blockade in urothelial cancer (dated by TCRdb to 2016 to 2017). Regarding the complete study: Therapy was started in 2014 for all patients, and atezolizumab 1,200 mg was administered intravenously every 3 weeks. Durable clinical benefit was defined as progression-free survival longer than 6 months, and TCR features were also tested against progression-free and overall survival. Durable clinical benefit was achieved by nine patients and was not achieved by 20 patients. Pretreatment blood TCR-seq was available for under 35 patients, at least one posttreatment blood collection was obtained for approximately 25 patients, and tumor TCR-seq was available for approximately 25 patients. About 90% of the roughly 29 patients were males with bladder-origin urothelial cancer, and 18 of 29 reported a prior smoking history. Pretreatment tumor samples, along with matched peripheral blood serially collected before and after atezolizumab treatment, were subjected to TCR sequencing. Patients had an ECOG performance status of 0 or 1 and had received between 0 and 3 prior chemotherapy regimens. Blood samples were analyzed 3 weeks after the start of treatment (second dose) and 6 weeks after the start of treatment. Whole exome sequencing and RNA sequencing of pretreatment tumors were performed alongside TCR sequencing in the same patients. Somatic, immune and clinical correlates of response to PD-L1 blockade with atezolizumab in urothelial cancer were the focus of an exploratory multi-omic analysis. Blood samples gave median yields of around 150,000 T cells and 80,000 or so unique TCRs, along with a median clonality of about 0.084. Overall study outcomes, separate from this receptor: A pretreatment peripheral blood TCR clonality below the median was linked to improved progression-free and overall survival. Small sample size (n of about 30) and many exploratory analyses mean the results are intended to be hypothesis-generating. At 3 weeks after the start of treatment, tumor-associated TCR clones in peripheral blood had expanded more in patients with durable benefit (n of about 20, p = 0.022).

In the paper's terms, the time point label means: peripheral blood 6 weeks after treatment start. A total of under 35 patients with locally advanced or metastatic urothelial carcinoma, treated at Memorial Sloan Kettering on a trial protocol, made up the cohort. Peripheral blood mononuclear cells were collected pretreatment and during treatment, with between 1 and 8 total time points per patient. The Qiagen DNeasy Blood extraction kit was used to purify genomic DNA from total PBMCs and tumor samples. Collected pretreatment and during treatment, PBMCs were isolated and stored as previously described. With respect to this clone: Its antigen has not been determined. Per-base quality was not reported, and no clone a single base away is much larger than it.

Synthetic TCR analog templates were spiked into each PCR to estimate absolute template abundance from read counts. The immunoSEQ assay used bias-controlled V and J gene primers to amplify TCRbeta CDR3 regions from genomic DNA. Sequencing of rearranged TCRbeta segments was performed at approximately 20X coverage. Regarding the original processing steps: Clustering was used to correct sequencing errors, and CDR3s were annotated against IMGT so that V, D and J genes could be assigned. Downstream analyses used only productive TCRbeta rearrangements and left out out-of-frame or stop-codon sequences. Clonality was computed as one minus Shannon entropy normalized by the log of the number of unique productive sequences. Clones differing between time points or between blood and tumor were identified by Fisher's exact test with Benjamini-Hochberg correction at adjusted p below 0.01. The source is immuneACCESS, and TCRdb retained only in-frame sequences with V and J called. Part of the clones is not carried over; for the studies checked, unresolved V genes explain less than half of this, and the remainder is unexplained. The V and J calls and clone size come from that table; D and trimming were worked out from the DNA. Across this sample there are 80,000 to 95,000 clones, with approximately 82% seen only once. The ten largest clonotypes hold under 8.5% of the sample.

V loses 2 bases of germline sequence and J loses 0 bases, and the interval between the two ends is 4 bases. CDR1 and CDR2 are drawn from the germline V gene (reference sequence): LNHDA, SQIVND. The CDR3 sequence holds 14 residues, the cysteine and phenylalanine included. CDR3 DNA is the only sequence kept; it has 42 bases, read in frame from the first base. The rearrangement joined TRBV19 to TRBJ2-2; the D gene is not confidently resolved. This TCR derives from a man aged 65 to 85 with urothelial cancer. Sequenced material: PBMCs, taken around atezolizumab (anti-PD-L1) treatment. CDR3 reads: CASSISTNTGELFF. The base sequence is TGTGCCAGTAGTATATCAACGAACACCGGGGAGCTGTTTTTT.